The 13 T cell receptor beta chains given below trace back to one sample, sequenced in a study of identifying expanded T cells in peripheral blood. Assay used: immunoSEQ multiplex PCR; TCRdb lists only in-frame clones, some missing. Found here are 55,000 to 60,000 clones, 89% of them singletons; the top ten hold roughly 3.6%. The sequenced sample was blood. The receptor source for this set is a person between 18 and 70 years old in good health.

The rearrangement joins TRBV28 to TRBJ2-1; TRBD2 matches 8 bases. CDR3 length: 15 residues. Trimming removed 4 bases from V and 5 bases from J; junction bases left unmatched: 7. Per the germline V gene, CDR1 is MDHEN and CDR2 is SYDVKM. The CDR3: CASSSAGGADNEQFF. The CDR3 DNA is TGTGCCAGCAGTTCCGCCGGGGGGGCGGACAATGAGCAGTTCTTC.

The chain links TRBV9 to TRBJ2-1, with 8 positions matching TRBD1. The CDR3 has 15 amino acids. Trimming removed 3 bases from V and 5 bases from J; junction bases left unmatched: 7. Germline V gene lookup returns CDR1 SGDLS and CDR2 YYNGEE. The CDR3 is CASSAHPTGDNEQFF. As DNA, the CDR3 is TGTGCCAGCAGCGCCCACCCGACAGGGGACAATGAGCAGTTCTTC. The complete variable domain, with remaining parts taken from reference TRBV9 and TRBJ2-1, reads DSGVTQTPKHLITATGQRVTLRCSPRSGDLSVYWYQQSLDQGLQFLIQYYNGEERAKGNILERFSAQQFPDLHSELNLSSLELGDSALYFCASSAHPTGDNEQFFGPGTRLTVL.

In this sample, this clone turned up once. The chain recombines TRBV7-9 with TRBJ1-4; D is unresolved. The ends were cut back, 5 bases at V and 3 bases at J, with 13 bases in the middle. Germline V gene lookup returns CDR1 SEHNR and CDR2 FQNEAQ (reference sequence). This CDR3 spans 15 amino acids. CDR3: CASSPGPAANEKLFF. The CDR3 DNA follows: TGTGCCAGCAGCCCGGGCCCAGCAGCTAATGAAAAACTGTTTTTT.

V usage is TRBV28 and J usage is TRBJ2-2, with TRBD2 matching over 7 bases. V shed 5 bases and J 3 bases; nucleotides not matched to a gene: 6. Germline-derived CDR1 and CDR2 are MDHEN and SYDVKM. This CDR3 is built from 15 residues. CDR3 loop: CASSTRLADTGELFF. The DNA of the CDR3 is TGTGCCAGCAGTACCAGGCTAGCGGACACCGGGGAGCTGTTTTTT.

There are a few counts of this clone. The V gene is TRBV5-1, the J gene TRBJ2-2; no clear D gene. There are 14 residues in the CDR3. Trimming removed 6 bases from V and 1 base from J, with 10 bases in between. Germline lookup yields CDR1 SGHRS and CDR2 YFSETQ. In nucleotides, the CDR3 is TGCGCCAGCATGGAGACTCTGAACACCGGGGAGCTGTTTTTT. It is translated as CASMETLNTGELFF.

The CDR3 reads CASSAGGRGGYTF. CDR3 nucleotide sequence: TGTGCCAGCAGTGCAGGGGGCCGGGGTGGCTACACCTTC. The chain recombines TRBV28 with TRBJ1-2; 8 bases line up with TRBD1. Germline V gene lookup returns CDR1 MDHEN and CDR2 SYDVKM. The CDR3 length is 13 residues. V trimming: 5 bases; J trimming: 7 bases; junction bases outside the gene matches: 6.

The chain joins TRBV7-2 to TRBJ1-2; 7 bases line up with TRBD1. Germline CDR1 is SGHTA and CDR2 is FQGNSA. This CDR3 spans 13 amino acids. V lost 5 bases to trimming and J lost 7 bases; unmatched junction nucleotides: 7. The CDR3 DNA reads as TGTGCCAGCAGCACGCAGGGGGGGAGTGGCTACACCTTC. Translation: CASSTQGGSGYTF.

With regard to this clone: One end of the junction is discordant with germline, which a read error may explain. The chain couples TRBV7-7 to TRBJ1-2; D possibly corresponds to TRBD1 (5 bases). CDR1 and CDR2 (germline): SSHAT, FNYEAQ (reference sequence). The CDR3 sequence is 17 residues long. The CDR3 loop reads CASSLAKTADFTYGYTF. CDR3 bases: TGTGCTAGCAGCTTAGCTAAGACAGCTGATTTTACCTATGGCTACACCTTC.

The CDR3 region has the DNA TGTGCCAGCAGCCCTGTCGAACGGGAGAGGCACACTGAAGCTTTCTTT. Amino acid sequence: CASSPVERERHTEAFF. The chain joins TRBV21-1 to TRBJ1-1. TRBV21-1 is labeled a pseudogene. This CDR3 has 16 amino acids.

This chain connects TRBV2 to TRBJ1-1; D remains unclear. Germline CDR1 and CDR2: SNHLY and FYNNEI. CDR3 length: 15 amino acids. V was cut by 2 bases and J by 0 bases, with 10 bases left in between. CDR3 nucleotides: TGTGCCAGCAGTGAACCGGGGAACATGAACACTGAAGCTTTCTTT. It encodes CASSEPGNMNTEAFF.

In its sample, this clone was seen a few times. The V and J genes are TRBV19 and TRBJ1-5, with D possibly TRBD1 on 6 matching bases. Germline CDR1 reads LNHDA; CDR2 reads SQIVND (reference sequence). V was cut by 5 bases and J by 5 bases, with 10 bases left in between. The CDR3 is made up of 13 amino acids. The CDR3: CASSDRRDQPQHF. As DNA, the CDR3 is TGTGCCAGTAGTGACAGGAGGGATCAGCCCCAGCATTTT.

This clone came up a few times. The chain joins TRBV11-3 to TRBJ2-3, with D hard to call. The V end was cut by 2 bases, the J end by 6 bases, with 9 bases between. The CDR3 consists of 13 residues. Per the germline V gene, CDR1 is SGHNT and CDR2 is YENEEA. CDR3 sequence (DNA): TGTGCCAGCAGCTTAAGGAACCGGGATACGCAGTATTTT. Protein product: CASSLRNRDTQYF. Full variable domain (rest looked up from reference TRBV11-3 and TRBJ2-3): EAGVVQSPRYKIIEKKQPVAFWCNPISGHNTLYWYLQNLGQGPELLIRYENEEAVDDSQLPKDRFSAERLKGVDSTLKIQPAELGDSAVYLCASSLRNRDTQYFGPGTRLTVL.

This clone was counted a single time. The chain employs TRBV28 and TRBJ1-1; D unresolved. The V end lost 6 bases, the J end lost 2 bases, and 13 bases lay between the germline ends. The germline V gene has CDR1 MDHEN and CDR2 SYDVKM. This CDR3 region has 14 residues. The CDR3 protein is CASSAVAVNTEAFF. CDR3 coding DNA: TGTGCCAGCAGCGCTGTGGCGGTAAACACTGAAGCTTTCTTT.